This T cell receptor (beta chain) was obtained from a study of CD8 T cells in Susac syndrome. Findings of the study overall: The study recognized that its TCR sequencing and HLA analysis covered a relatively small number of individuals.

Comments on this clonotype: The antigen is not known.

Blood CD8+ and CD4+ T cells underwent high-throughput TCR beta sequencing. The control participants were healthy donors, and these controls were matched with respect to both age and sex. Per germline, CDR1 GTSNPN and CDR2 SVGIG (reference sequence). The J segment lost 5 bases and the V segment lost 1 base, leaving 4 bases of the junction unmatched. This CDR3 has 14 residues. The RNA input was about 0.5 to 1 ug, and it was reverse transcribed with random hexamers. The method of amplification for TCR beta CDR3 was immunoSEQ multiplex PCR, covering 54 Vbeta and 13 Jbeta. One entry per CDR3 protein results from TCRdb running MiXCR on the immunoSEQ multiplex PCR reads. The table records about 130,000 distinct CDR3 sequences, around 94% of them present only once.

This clonotype originated in a human donor in good health. The sample was CD4+ T cells from PBMCs. The rearrangement joins TRBV30 to TRBJ1-5, with 8 bases lining up with TRBD1. The CDR3 is CAWSGTGLYQPQHF. The CDR3 DNA is TGTGCCTGGAGTGGGACAGGGTTATATCAGCCCCAGCATTTT.